This TCR beta chain is drawn from a study of graft-versus-host responses after intestinal transplantation. Study at large: Every recipient underwent anti-thymocyte globulin induction, then tacrolimus and steroids for approximately 3 years.

This table comes from immunoSEQ multiplex PCR, and its TCRdb copy is limited to in-frame clones, with some not included. The data contain around 25,000 clones, 82% of them seen just once; the ten biggest clones take up 0.65% to 0.85%. This CDR3 spans 13 amino acids. CDR1 and CDR2 from the germline V gene are SQVTM and ANQGSEA. V was pared by 7 bases and J by 0 bases, with 12 bases between. A note on this clone: Its antigen is unidentified.

Sequenced material: unstimulated CD4+ T cells sorted from spleen or lymph node cells, taken before intestinal transplant. This rearrangement joins TRBV29-1 to TRBJ1-1; D is perhaps TRBD1 (5 bases). This TCR was recovered from a human donor who received an intestinal transplant. Written as DNA, the CDR3 is TGCAGCGCGCCAGGGCGGCTGAACACTGAAGCTTTCTTT. Encoded protein: CSAPGRLNTEAFF.